The 21 T cell receptor beta chains listed next were all sequenced from one sample in a study of cytomegalovirus exposure and HLA in healthy donors. Both 60 Vbeta primers and 13 Jbeta primers went into the PCR. Repertoires were generated with immunoSEQ multiplex PCR, while TCRdb's copy carries only in-frame clones and drops some. Of roughly 160,000 clones listed, roughly 80% are singletons. Sequenced sample: PBMCs. These TCRs come from a man aged 40-49 years in good health and CMV-seronegative.

The rearrangement links TRBV5-5 to TRBJ1-1; D remains unclear. The CDR3 has 12 residues. Germline-derived CDR1 and CDR2 are SGHKS and YYEKEE (reference sequence). Trimming shortened V by 3 bases and J by 5 bases, and 8 bases separated the two germline ends. The CDR3 nucleotides are TGTGCCAGCAGCTCTACGAAGACTGAAGCTTTCTTT. This sequence encodes CASSSTKTEAFF.

J is TRBJ2-2 and V is TRBV19, with D perhaps matching TRBD1 (6 bases). This CDR3 contains 15 residues. Per the germline V gene, CDR1 is LNHDA and CDR2 is SQIVND (reference sequence). Trimming shortened V by 0 bases and J by 5 bases, and 10 bases separated the two germline ends. The CDR3 loop reads CASSIDRGGTGELFF. The CDR3 region has the DNA TGTGCCAGTAGTATAGATAGAGGGGGAACCGGGGAGCTGTTTTTT.

The J gene is TRBJ1-4, the V gene TRBV5-1; perhaps TRBD1 as D (6 bases). Trimming took off 0 bases at V and 5 bases at J, with 11 bases between the two ends. Germline loops: CDR1 SGHRS, CDR2 YFSETQ. The CDR3 is made up of 15 amino acids. CDR3 nucleotides: TGCGCCAGCAGCTTGGGTAGGACAGAGAATGAAAAACTGTTTTTT. It translates to CASSLGRTENEKLFF.

The rearrangement links TRBV12-5 to TRBJ1-5, with D tentatively TRBD1 (5 bases). V shed 5 bases and J shed 9 bases, with 14 bases lying between them. The CDR3 runs 13 residues. The germline V gene encodes CDR1 LGHNT and CDR2 FRNRAP. In nucleotides, the CDR3 is TGTGCTAGTGGTCCGACAGTAACTGGGCCCCAGCATTTT. It codes for CASGPTVTGPQHF.

The J gene is TRBJ2-7, the V gene TRBV18; TRBD1 is a possible D gene (7 bases). Germline CDR1 is KGHSH and CDR2 is LQKENI. The length of the CDR3 is 15 residues. The V end lost 4 bases, the J end lost 4 bases, and 17 bases lay between the germline ends. CDR3 DNA sequence: TGTGCCAGCTCACTGGAGGGGGCGGCATTTTACGAGCAGTACTTC. This sequence encodes CASSLEGAAFYEQYF.

V and J are TRBV28 and TRBJ2-3, with TRBD2 as a possible D gene (6 bases). The germline V gene has CDR1 MDHEN and CDR2 SYDVKM. The germline V and J ends were trimmed by 2 bases and 6 bases, with 18 bases remaining between them. The CDR3 consists of 16 residues. The chain's CDR3 is CASSLTPGRAGDTQYF. The CDR3 bases are TGTGCCAGCAGTTTAACCCCTGGCAGGGCGGGGGATACGCAGTATTTT. Drawing the rest from reference TRBV28 and TRBJ2-3, the complete variable domain is DVKVTQSSRYLVKRTGEKVFLECVQDMDHENMFWYRQDPGLGLRLIYFSYDVKMKEKGDIPEGYSVSREKKERFSLILESASTNQTSMYLCASSLTPGRAGDTQYFGPGTRLTVL.

The genes are TRBV30 and TRBJ1-1, with 7 bases fitting TRBD1. The length of the CDR3 is 15 residues. V lost 4 bases to trimming and J lost 0 bases; unmatched junction nucleotides: 8. Germline V gene sequence: CDR1 GTSNPN, CDR2 SVGIG (reference sequence). The CDR3 spells CAWKTPGQMNTEAFF. DNA for the CDR3: TGTGCCTGGAAAACTCCGGGACAGATGAACACTGAAGCTTTCTTT.

This chain connects TRBV19 to TRBJ2-2; D is unclear. Germline values: CDR1 LNHDA, CDR2 SQIVND (reference sequence). Trimming shortened V by 5 bases and J by 3 bases, and 4 bases separated the two germline ends. This CDR3 region has 12 residues. CDR3 protein: CASSPYTGELFF. The CDR3 region has the DNA TGTGCCAGTAGTCCGTACACCGGGGAGCTGTTTTTT. The whole variable domain, remainder taken from reference TRBV19 and TRBJ2-2, is DGGITQSPKYLFRKEGQNVTLSCEQNLNHDAMYWYRQDPGQGLRLIYYSQIVNDFQKGDIAEGYSVSREKKESFPLTVTSAQKNPTAFYLCASSPYTGELFFGEGSRLTVL.

The gene calls are TRBV9 and TRBJ1-2; TRBD1 might be the D (5 bases). Germline V gene lookup returns CDR1 SGDLS and CDR2 YYNGEE. V gave up 2 bases and J gave up 5 bases, with 13 bases separating them. The CDR3 extends over 14 amino acids. The DNA of the CDR3 is TGTGCCAGCAGCGTGGGGGGGAGGGATTATGGCTACACCTTC. It translates to CASSVGGRDYGYTF.

The CDR3 nucleotides read TGTGCCAGCAGACCCGGGACAGGGAGGTACGAGCAGTACTTC. It codes for CASRPGTGRYEQYF. V and J are TRBV6-6 and TRBJ2-7; 9 bases map to TRBD1. The V gene end was trimmed by 6 bases and the J gene end by 4 bases; junction bases not matched to a gene: 7. Germline CDR1 reads MNHNY; CDR2 reads SVGAGI (reference sequence). CDR3 length: 14 amino acids.

The chain has TRBV18 and TRBJ1-5, with 9 bases that match TRBD1. V was clipped by 2 bases and J by 6 bases; unmatched bases: 5. The CDR3 contains 15 residues. The germline gives CDR1 KGHSH, CDR2 LQKENI. The CDR3 sequence: CASSPVGQGSQPQHF. The CDR3 bases are TGTGCCAGCTCACCAGTGGGACAGGGAAGTCAGCCCCAGCATTTT.

The rearrangement links TRBV5-6 to TRBJ1-1, with no clear D. V lost 4 bases and J 3 bases, leaving 4 bases between the germline ends. CDR1 and CDR2 (germline): SGHDT, YYEEEE. The CDR3 runs to 11 residues. CDR3 nucleotides: TGTGCCAGCAGCGTAGACACTGAAGCTTTCTTT. Encoded protein: CASSVDTEAFF.

The chain combines TRBV10-3 with TRBJ1-5, with D perhaps TRBD1 (5 bases). With 0 bases removed from V and 7 bases from J, the gap between germline ends came to 13 bases. The CDR3 contains 15 residues. Germline CDR1 ENHRY, CDR2 SYGVKD. The CDR3 loop reads CAISESVGGGQPQHF. The CDR3 DNA reads as TGTGCCATCAGTGAGTCGGTGGGGGGAGGCCAGCCCCAGCATTTT.

CDR3 protein: CASSVGVTGELFF. DNA for the CDR3: TGTGCCAGCAGCGTAGGCGTCACCGGGGAGCTGTTTTTT. The rearrangement uses TRBV9 and TRBJ2-2; the D is unclear. V was pared by 0 bases and J by 4 bases, with 4 bases between. The CDR3 has 13 residues. Germline CDR1 SGDLS, CDR2 YYNGEE.

CDR3 region: CASSEAGVGNTIYF. The DNA of the CDR3 is TGTGCCAGCAGTGAAGCAGGGGTTGGAAACACCATATATTTT. The genes are TRBV6-1 and TRBJ1-3; possible D gene TRBD1, 5 bases. CDR1 is MNHNS, CDR2 SASEGT, per germline. This CDR3 comprises 14 residues. V dropped 0 bases and J dropped 3 bases, with 6 bases sitting between them.

This clone was seen a single time. This chain links TRBV5-1 with TRBJ1-3, with D possibly TRBD1 on 5 matching bases. The CDR3 length is 19 residues. Germline V gives CDR1 SGHRS, CDR2 YFSETQ. V dropped 1 base and J dropped 0 bases, with 20 bases sitting between them. DNA for the CDR3: TGCGCCAGCAGCTTGTTTGGGACTCCGGGTCAGAGCTCTGGAAACACCATATATTTT. Encoded protein: CASSLFGTPGQSSGNTIYF.

The chain employs TRBV4-1 and TRBJ2-2; D remains unclear. Germline CDR1 reads MGHRA; CDR2 reads YSYEKL. Deletions cut 1 base from V and 4 bases from J, with 10 bases between. The CDR3 totals 15 residues. The CDR3 sequence: CASSQVTKVTGELFF. The DNA of the CDR3 is TGCGCCAGCAGCCAAGTCACTAAGGTCACCGGGGAGCTGTTTTTT.

The chain carries TRBV27 and TRBJ1-1; 7 nucleotides align to TRBD1. V was pared by 5 bases and J by 7 bases, with 13 bases of the junction left unmatched. The CDR3 has 15 amino acids. From germline, CDR1 is MNHEY and CDR2 SMNVEV (reference sequence). CDR3 sequence: CASSPGQAGAGEAFF. CDR3 nucleotides: TGTGCCAGCAGTCCCGGACAGGCAGGGGCGGGTGAAGCTTTCTTT.

The chain carries TRBV10-3 and TRBJ1-1; D ambiguous. Germline loops: CDR1 ENHRY, CDR2 SYGVKD. The CDR3 runs to 11 residues. Trimming took 11 bases from V and 0 from J, leaving 7 bases between them. CDR3 coding DNA: TGTGCCGCGTCCATGAACACTGAAGCTTTCTTT. Protein product: CAASMNTEAFF.

J is TRBJ2-2 and V is TRBV4-1; 9 nucleotides line up with TRBD2. V dropped 4 bases and J dropped 0; count of bases not matched to a gene: 9. The germline CDR1 and CDR2 sequences are MGHRA and YSYEKL. The CDR3 consists of 18 residues. Here the CDR3 DNA reads TGCGCCAGCAGCCGATTTCCTAGCGGGGTGCCGAACACCGGGGAGCTGTTTTTT. This codes for CASSRFPSGVPNTGELFF.

The chain recombines TRBV27 with TRBJ2-3; D unclear. V dropped 0 bases and J dropped 4 bases, with 11 bases sitting between them. The CDR3 runs to 15 residues. Germline V lookup: CDR1 MNHEY, CDR2 SMNVEV (reference sequence). The CDR3 region has the DNA TGTGCCAGCAGTTTATCCCCTCTCCGGGCAGATACGCAGTATTTT. Protein: CASSLSPLRADTQYF.